A selection of T cell receptor beta chains follows, all from one sample in a study of OX40 agonist ivuxolimab in advanced cancers. Sequenced by immunoSEQ multiplex PCR; TCRdb stores in-frame clones only, minus some. The data hold 65,000 to 95,000 clones, with 84% observed a single time. The sequenced sample was CD4+ or CD8+ T cells sorted from blood, obtained in a trial of the OX40 agonist ivuxolimab. These receptors were obtained from an adult with an advanced solid tumor such as melanoma, head and neck, liver or kidney cancer. CDR3s include the opening cysteine and the closing phenylalanine or tryptophan. Each record gives: J gene, D gene, V gene, clone size, CDR3 protein, CDR3 DNA. D genes are given only for firm matches. Clone size appears in some rows only: once, few, many, or a class for an expanded clone.

TRBJ1-1	-	TRBV5-4	-	CASTRGTLVNTEAFF	TGTGCCAGCACCCGGGGGACACTGGTGAACACTGAAGCTTTCTTT
TRBJ2-1	TRBD2	TRBV27	-	CASSSSGSQYNEQFF	TGTGCCAGCAGCTCAAGCGGGAGTCAATACAATGAGCAGTTCTTC
TRBJ1-1	-	TRBV29-1	few	CSVEGNTEAFF	TGCAGCGTTGAGGGGAACACTGAAGCTTTCTTT
TRBJ2-7	-	TRBV28	once	CASSLGLLGEQYF	TGTGCCAGCAGTTTGGGACTCCTCGGCGAGCAGTACTTC
TRBJ2-7	TRBD1	TRBV7-2	-	CASSLDRDNEQYF	TGTGCCAGCAGCCTTGACAGGGACAACGAGCAGTACTTC
TRBJ1-5	-	TRBV7-2	few	CASSLGRLSNQPQHF	TGTGCCAGCAGCTTAGGAAGACTTAGCAATCAGCCCCAGCATTTT
TRBJ2-1	TRBD2	TRBV11-3	-	CASSLGYQRGSSGNEQFF	TGTGCCAGCAGCTTAGGGTACCAGCGAGGGTCTAGCGGGAATGAGCAGTTCTTC
TRBJ2-7	-	TRBV9	-	CASSEGPSSSYEQYF	TGTGCCAGCAGCGAGGGGCCTAGTAGCTCCTACGAGCAGTACTTC
TRBJ2-1	-	TRBV18	few	CASSPIGEHEQFF	TGTGCCAGCTCACCAATAGGTGAGCATGAGCAGTTCTTC
TRBJ2-7	TRBD1	TRBV7-8	-	CASSLGRDRGSYEQYF	TGTGCCAGCAGCTTAGGCCGGGACAGGGGGTCCTACGAGCAGTACTTC
TRBJ2-3	-	TRBV7-3	once	CASSLRGQSSTDTQYF	TGTGCCAGCAGCTTAAGAGGACAGTCTAGCACAGATACGCAGTATTTT
TRBJ2-5	TRBD2	TRBV7-9	-	CASSPWTSGRVETQYF	TGTGCCAGCAGCCCTTGGACTAGCGGGAGAGTGGAGACCCAGTACTTC
TRBJ2-3	-	TRBV18	once	CASSPSNSDTQYF	TGTGCCAGCTCACCATCCAACTCGGATACGCAGTATTTT
TRBJ1-3	-	TRBV7-9	-	CASSLEAGTIYF	TGTGCCAGCAGCTTAGAGGCGGGCACCATATATTTT
TRBJ2-7	-	TRBV30	few	CAWKGDEGAEQYF	TGTGCCTGGAAGGGGGATGAGGGAGCGGAGCAGTACTTC
TRBJ2-7	-	TRBV7-8	-	CASSVQGYEQYF	TGTGCCAGCAGCGTCCAGGGATACGAGCAGTACTTC
TRBJ2-2	TRBD2	TRBV19	few	CASKTSGGQGTGELFF	TGTGCCAGCAAGACTAGCGGGGGGCAGGGCACCGGGGAGCTGTTTTTT
TRBJ2-7	-	TRBV4-1	many	CASSQDRRAGVPYEQYF	TGCGCCAGCAGCCAAGATAGAAGGGCAGGGGTTCCCTACGAGCAGTACTTC
TRBJ2-7	-	TRBV10-3	-	CAISESISTGPYEQYF	TGTGCCATCAGTGAGTCCATATCCACAGGGCCCTACGAGCAGTACTTC
TRBJ2-1	-	TRBV9	-	CASSVGFQRAGENEQFF	TGTGCCAGCAGCGTAGGTTTTCAGAGGGCCGGGGAAAATGAGCAGTTCTTC
TRBJ2-1	-	TRBV19	-	CASSLRPGDEQFF	TGTGCCAGTAGTCTCCGTCCAGGGGATGAGCAGTTCTTC
TRBJ2-4	TRBD2	TRBV19	-	CASSIARLAGGPRAKNIQYF	TGTGCCAGTAGTATAGCCCGACTAGCGGGAGGGCCGAGGGCCAAAAACATTCAGTACTTC
TRBJ1-5	-	TRBV28	-	CASRPDSNQPQHF	TGTGCCAGCAGACCGGACAGCAATCAGCCCCAGCATTTT
TRBJ2-1	TRBD1	TRBV2	-	CASRTGQGEGNEQFF	TGTGCCAGCAGAACGGGACAGGGGGAGGGAAATGAGCAGTTCTTC
TRBJ2-5	-	TRBV5-6	-	CASSLSSGREETQYF	TGTGCCAGCAGCCTGAGCTCCGGGAGAGAGGAGACCCAGTACTTC
TRBJ2-7	-	TRBV5-1	-	CASSVLSGTHGGVGYEQYF	TGCGCCAGCAGCGTTCTATCCGGGACACATGGCGGGGTCGGCTACGAGCAGTACTTC
TRBJ2-5	-	TRBV5-4	-	CASSLEIVGETQYF	TGTGCCAGCAGCTTGGAAATAGTAGGGGAGACCCAGTACTTC
TRBJ2-7	TRBD2	TRBV10-3	-	CAISGVAGENEQYF	TGTGCCATCAGCGGGGTAGCGGGAGAAAACGAGCAGTACTTC
TRBJ1-5	TRBD1	TRBV7-8	-	CASSLLRPGQGAGQPQHF	TGTGCCAGCAGCTTACTCCGACCGGGACAGGGGGCGGGTCAGCCCCAGCATTTT
TRBJ1-2	-	TRBV7-5	few	CARSHGQGAAYGYTF	TGTGCCAGAAGCCACGGACAGGGGGCGGCCTATGGCTACACCTTC
TRBJ2-7	-	TRBV27	once	CASSLGRSSYEQYF	TGTGCCAGCAGCTTAGGACGGAGCTCCTACGAGCAGTACTTC
TRBJ2-7	-	TRBV14	-	CASSPFGGLRQYF	TGTGCCAGCAGCCCCTTTGGAGGGCTTAGGCAGTACTTC
TRBJ2-5	TRBD1	TRBV15	-	CATSSSTGGYTKTQYF	TGTGCCACCAGCAGTTCGACAGGGGGATACACAAAGACCCAGTACTTC
TRBJ2-7	-	TRBV7-6	-	CASSYGDGDTYEQYF	TGTGCCAGCAGCTACGGGGACGGAGACACCTACGAGCAGTACTTC
TRBJ1-2	TRBD1	TRBV6-5	-	CASSRAGTGLSGYTF	TGTGCCAGCAGTCGTGCCGGGACAGGGCTGAGTGGCTACACCTTC
TRBJ1-2	TRBD1	TRBV30	-	CALGQGAGGYTF	TGTGCCTTAGGACAGGGGGCCGGTGGCTACACCTTC
TRBJ2-3	-	TRBV11-2	-	CASSTYLADTQYF	TGTGCCAGCAGCACTTACCTGGCAGATACGCAGTATTTT
TRBJ2-7	-	TRBV7-9	-	CASSPLYEQYF	TGTGCCAGCAGCCCGTTATACGAGCAGTACTTC
TRBJ1-5	-	TRBV6-1	once	CASKGLNSNQPQHF	TGTGCCAGCAAGGGGCTTAATAGCAATCAGCCCCAGCATTTT
TRBJ1-4	-	TRBV4-1	-	CASSQLQTTNEKLFF	TGCGCCAGCAGCCAGTTGCAGACAACTAATGAAAAACTGTTTTTT
TRBJ2-7	-	TRBV28	-	CASRTLRGGEQYF	TGTGCCAGCAGAACACTTAGGGGGGGCGAGCAGTACTTC
TRBJ2-7	TRBD2	TRBV28	-	CASSSGGAGHSSYEQYF	TGTGCCAGCAGTTCCGGGGGGGCGGGACATAGCTCCTACGAGCAGTACTTC
TRBJ1-5	-	TRBV19	-	CASSSSGWGQPQHF	TGTGCCAGTAGTAGTTCGGGGTGGGGACAGCCCCAGCATTTT
TRBJ2-7	-	TRBV11-2	-	CASSFTGYDSEQYF	TGTGCCAGCAGCTTCACCGGGTATGATTCCGAGCAGTACTTC
TRBJ1-2	-	TRBV7-8	-	CASSLVSGNRGYTF	TGTGCCAGCAGCTTAGTCTCCGGGAATCGGGGCTACACCTTC
TRBJ2-4	TRBD1	TRBV19	-	CASRTQGANIQYF	TGTGCCAGTAGGACCCAGGGGGCGAACATTCAGTACTTC
TRBJ2-6	TRBD1	TRBV19	-	CASSIDRAGANVLTF	TGTGCCAGTAGTATTGACAGGGCTGGGGCCAACGTCCTGACTTTC
TRBJ2-7	TRBD1	TRBV18	-	CASSPRDRSYEQYF	TGTGCCAGCTCACCCCGGGACAGGAGCTACGAGCAGTACTTC
TRBJ2-3	-	TRBV4-3	-	CASSQDWHTQYF	TGCGCCAGCAGCCAAGATTGGCATACGCAGTATTTT
TRBJ1-2	-	TRBV6-5	-	CASSPLGYGYTF	TGTGCCAGCAGCCCCCTCGGCTATGGCTACACCTTC
TRBJ2-1	-	TRBV7-2	-	CASSFRGMNEQFF	TGTGCCAGCAGCTTCCGAGGGATGAATGAGCAGTTCTTC
TRBJ1-1	-	TRBV6-5	once	CASSYSSPKTEAFF	TGTGCCAGCAGTTACTCGTCCCCGAAAACTGAAGCTTTCTTT
TRBJ2-7	TRBD1	TRBV19	-	CASSRGRQGTFSYEQYF	TGTGCCAGTAGTAGGGGGAGACAGGGGACCTTCTCCTACGAGCAGTACTTC
TRBJ1-6	-	TRBV14	-	CASKGPGGNSPLHF	TGTGCCAGCAAGGGGCCGGGGGGAAATTCACCCCTCCACTTT
TRBJ2-1	-	TRBV29-1	-	CSFGRGREQFF	TGCAGCTTTGGTCGGGGGCGGGAGCAGTTCTTC
TRBJ2-2	TRBD1	TRBV4-3	-	CASSPGPGGNTGELFF	TGCGCCAGCAGCCCCGGACCAGGGGGTAACACCGGGGAGCTGTTTTTT
TRBJ2-3	TRBD2	TRBV9	once	CASSVDIGLGTDTQYF	TGTGCCAGCAGCGTAGATATCGGACTAGGGACCGATACGCAGTATTTT
TRBJ1-5	-	TRBV30	-	CAWSRRAVRENSNQPQHF	TGTGCCTGGAGTAGGAGGGCAGTAAGAGAGAATAGCAATCAGCCCCAGCATTTT